Following are 24 T cell receptor beta chains from one sample sequenced in a study of cytomegalovirus exposure and HLA in healthy donors. The PCR employed 60 Vbeta primers together with 13 Jbeta primers. Clones were sequenced by immunoSEQ multiplex PCR, and TCRdb holds only the in-frame ones, with some missing. The table includes 90,000 to 150,000 clones, approximately 69% detected once. The sequenced sample was PBMCs. The receptor source for this set is a woman in her fifties or sixties in good health and CMV-seropositive.

This clone has only a few counts. The gene calls are TRBV4-2 and TRBJ1-3, with D uncertain. The CDR3 spans 16 residues. The germline V gene encodes CDR1 LGHNA and CDR2 YNFKEQ. V lost 2 bases, J lost 1 base, and 12 bases lay in between. The CDR3 bases are TGTGCCAGCAGCCAACGGGATGGCACTTCTGGAAACACCATATATTTT. Protein sequence: CASSQRDGTSGNTIYF.

The rearrangement uses TRBV7-2 and TRBJ2-1; perhaps TRBD1 as D (5 bases). The germline V and J ends were trimmed by 3 bases and 8 bases, with 11 bases remaining between them. This CDR3 region has 13 residues. The germline V gene encodes CDR1 SGHTA and CDR2 FQGNSA. The CDR3 DNA follows: TGTGCCAGCAGCTTCAGGGTAGTAGATGAGCAGTTCTTC. Translating it yields CASSFRVVDEQFF.

The genes are TRBV4-3 and TRBJ1-1; 8 bases agree with TRBD1. Germline V gene data show CDR1 as LGHNA and CDR2 as YSLEER. This CDR3 is 17 amino acids long. V lost 0 bases and J lost 1; bases outside the gene matches: 7. This CDR3 is CASSQDGGGQGNTEAFF. CDR3 in DNA: TGCGCCAGCAGCCAAGATGGTGGCGGACAGGGGAACACTGAAGCTTTCTTT.

J is TRBJ1-2 and V is TRBV10-3; D call uncertain. CDR3 length: 15 residues. V lost 0 bases and J 2 bases, leaving 10 bases between the germline ends. Germline V CDR1 and CDR2: ENHRY, SYGVKD. The CDR3 here is CAISESGGKNYGYTF. The CDR3 DNA reads TGTGCCATCAGTGAGTCTGGAGGCAAAAACTATGGCTACACCTTC.

This clone has just one count. Within the sample, other DNA sequences also encode this same CDR3. This chain uses TRBV7-9 with TRBJ1-1; possible D gene TRBD1, 6 bases. Trimming cost V 1 base and J 2 bases, with 8 bases left between them. The CDR3 has 14 residues. Germline V lookup: CDR1 SEHNR, CDR2 FQNEAQ (reference sequence). CDR3 region: CASSLETGNTEAFF. The CDR3 DNA sequence: TGTGCCAGCAGCTTAGAGACAGGTAACACTGAAGCTTTCTTT.

The chain employs TRBV4-2 and TRBJ1-1; D gene uncertain. The V end lost 3 bases, the J end lost 2 bases, and 10 bases lay between the germline ends. The CDR3 has 14 amino acids. Germline V gene lookup returns CDR1 LGHNA and CDR2 YNFKEQ. The CDR3 loop reads CASSHDRGNTEAFF. CDR3 bases: TGTGCCAGCAGCCATGACCGGGGAAACACTGAAGCTTTCTTT.

The V gene is TRBV6-1, the J gene TRBJ1-3; TRBD1 might be the D (5 bases). The CDR3 runs 14 residues. V was clipped by 4 bases and J by 0 bases, with 7 bases between them. Germline CDR1 and CDR2: MNHNS and SASEGT. CDR3 coding DNA: TGTGCCAGCAGTGTGACAGACTCTGGAAACACCATATATTTT. Translated, it gives CASSVTDSGNTIYF.

V gene TRBV4-3 combines with J gene TRBJ1-6; a weak D match, TRBD1 (6 bases). With 0 bases removed from V and 3 bases from J, the gap between germline ends came to 15 bases. The length of the CDR3 is 18 residues. The germline CDR1 and CDR2 sequences are LGHNA and YSLEER. CDR3 DNA: TGCGCCAGCAGCCAAGACCCGGGGGGCGAAATCTATAATTCACCCCTCCACTTT. This sequence encodes CASSQDPGGEIYNSPLHF.

The chain combines TRBV6-4 with TRBJ2-1; 11 nucleotides line up with TRBD1. Trimming removed 2 bases from V and 8 bases from J; junction bases left unmatched: 11. CDR3 size: 17 residues. Germline assignment: CDR1 MRHNA and CDR2 SNTAGT. CDR3 DNA sequence: TGTGCCAGCAGTGACACAGCCGGGACAGGGGGACGGGATGAGCAGTTCTTC. Its translation: CASSDTAGTGGRDEQFF.

The chain employs TRBV30 and TRBJ1-5; 7 nucleotides match TRBD1. The CDR3 consists of 16 residues. Germline CDR1 reads GTSNPN; CDR2 reads SVGIG (reference sequence). Germline trimming cut 0 bases from V and 4 bases from J; bases unmatched to any gene: 9. The CDR3 sequence: CAWSVRGGVMNQPQHF. In DNA, the CDR3 is TGTGCCTGGAGTGTAAGAGGGGGCGTAATGAATCAGCCCCAGCATTTT.

The genes are TRBV28 and TRBJ2-7; 9 bases map to TRBD1. Trimming took 8 bases from V and 5 from J; bases not matched to a gene: 13. Germline-derived CDR1 and CDR2 are MDHEN and SYDVKM. The CDR3 is 15 amino acids. As DNA, the CDR3 is TGTGCCAGCTCTACATGGGGGACAGGGTCCCACGAGCAGTACTTC. It is translated as CASSTWGTGSHEQYF.

The table lists this clone with a few counts. This rearrangement joins TRBV2 to TRBJ1-5; 7 positions match TRBD1. The CDR3 consists of 15 residues. V lost 7 bases and J lost 4; bases outside the gene matches: 10. CDR1 and CDR2 (germline): SNHLY, FYNNEI. The CDR3 DNA reads TGTGCCAGCAAACGCGGGGACAGCCAGAATCAGCCCCAGCATTTT. This gives the protein CASKRGDSQNQPQHF.

This clone has just one count. The sample contains more than one DNA sequence encoding this CDR3. The chain recombines TRBV4-1 with TRBJ1-5; possibly TRBD1 for D (5 bases). CDR3 length: 14 amino acids. Per the germline V gene, CDR1 is MGHRA and CDR2 is YSYEKL. V dropped 0 bases and J dropped 4 bases, with 7 bases sitting between them. The CDR3 region is CASSQESGNQPQHF. CDR3 coding DNA: TGCGCCAGCAGCCAAGAATCAGGGAATCAGCCCCAGCATTTT.

The V and J genes are TRBV19 and TRBJ1-4, with D unresolved. The CDR3 contains 16 residues. CDR1 and CDR2 from the germline V gene are LNHDA and SQIVND (reference sequence). The germline V and J ends were trimmed by 4 bases and 2 bases, with 14 bases remaining between them. CDR3 protein: CASSNQRGATNEKLFF. The CDR3 coding sequence is TGTGCCAGTAGTAACCAGCGGGGAGCGACTAATGAAAAACTGTTTTTT.

The chain couples TRBV5-5 to TRBJ1-1; TRBD1 is a possible D gene (6 bases). V shed 4 bases and J shed 4 bases, with 17 bases lying between them. In germline, CDR1 is SGHKS, CDR2 YYEKEE (reference sequence). CDR3 size: 15 residues. The CDR3 sequence: CASSRIQGSSTEAFF. In DNA, the CDR3 is TGTGCCAGCAGCAGAATACAGGGCAGTAGCACTGAAGCTTTCTTT. Supplemented by reference TRBV5-5 and TRBJ1-1, the full variable domain reads DAGVTQSPTHLIKTRGQQVTLRCSPISGHKSVSWYQQVLGQGPQFIFQYYEKEERGRGNFPDRFSARQFPNYSSELNVNALLLGDSALYLCASSRIQGSSTEAFFGQGTRLTVV.

The chain uses TRBV15 and TRBJ1-6; 9 positions match TRBD1. This CDR3 contains 15 residues. With V trimmed by 4 bases and J by 13 bases, 11 bases remained unmatched. CDR1 is LNHNV and CDR2 is YYDKDF in the germline V gene (reference sequence). The CDR3 DNA reads as TGTGCCACCAGCAAGGACCCAACAGGGGGCGGTCCCCTCCACTTT. Amino acid sequence: CATSKDPTGGGPLHF.

The table lists this clone with a few counts. The chain employs TRBV28 and TRBJ2-3, with 12 bases fitting TRBD2. This CDR3 has 15 residues. With 5 bases clipped from V and 0 bases from J, the junction kept 0 bases outside the gene matches. Germline assignment: CDR1 MDHEN and CDR2 SYDVKM. The CDR3 here is CASSGTSGSTDTQYF. In DNA, the CDR3 is TGTGCCAGCAGTGGGACTAGCGGGAGCACAGATACGCAGTATTTT.

The chain joins TRBV18 to TRBJ1-3; possibly TRBD1 for D (5 bases). The length of the CDR3 is 15 residues. V lost 4 bases and J lost 3, with 13 bases in between. Germline V gene sequence: CDR1 KGHSH, CDR2 LQKENI. CDR3 DNA sequence: TGTGCCAGCTCACAAACCCCAGACAGTGGAAACACCATATATTTT. Translating gives CASSQTPDSGNTIYF.

The CDR3 protein is CASSTRAGEFTDTQYF. The CDR3 bases are TGTGCCAGCAGCACGAGAGCGGGGGAATTCACAGATACGCAGTATTTT. The chain employs TRBV7-2 and TRBJ2-3, with TRBD2 identical over 8 bases. The CDR3 is 16 amino acids. V trimming: 5 bases; J trimming: 2 bases; junction bases outside the gene matches: 9. The germline V gene encodes CDR1 SGHTA and CDR2 FQGNSA.

V gene TRBV5-4 combines with J gene TRBJ2-2, with D hard to call. The CDR3 has 16 amino acids. With 1 base removed from V and 4 bases from J, the gap between germline ends came to 14 bases. Germline CDR1 reads SGHNT; CDR2 reads YYREEE (reference sequence). The CDR3 nucleotides are TGTGCCAGCAGCTTGTACAAACCCCGAGGCACCGGGGAGCTGTTTTTT. This sequence encodes CASSLYKPRGTGELFF.

The rearrangement links TRBV7-2 to TRBJ1-1; D not resolved. Between the trimmed V and J ends, which lost 1 base and 10 bases, there was a span of 7 bases. This CDR3 spans 11 amino acids. Germline V gives CDR1 SGHTA, CDR2 FQGNSA. The CDR3 loop reads CASSLGEVAFF. CDR3 sequence (DNA): TGTGCCAGCAGCTTAGGAGAGGTAGCTTTCTTT.

This chain links TRBV19 with TRBJ1-5, with TRBD1 identical over 7 bases. The V and J ends lost 4 bases and 7 bases, in that order; junction bases with no gene match: 4. The V gene's germline CDR1 is LNHDA and CDR2 SQIVND (reference sequence). There are 13 residues in the CDR3. CDR3 amino acids: CASSSNRGQPQHF. As DNA, the CDR3 is TGTGCCAGTAGTAGTAACAGGGGCCAGCCCCAGCATTTT.

This clone was recorded a few times. The CDR3 sequence: CASSYLGTSGGAETQYF. The DNA for the CDR3 is TGTGCCAGCAGCTACCTCGGGACTAGCGGGGGGGCGGAGACCCAGTACTTC. This chain connects TRBV7-2 to TRBJ2-5; TRBD2 aligns across 16 bases. The CDR3 runs 17 residues. Germline CDR1 SGHTA, CDR2 FQGNSA. J was trimmed by 5 bases and V by 4 bases; bases with no gene match: 7.

The chain is built from TRBV5-6 and TRBJ2-1, with 8 bases that match TRBD1. CDR1 SGHDT and CDR2 YYEEEE come from the germline V gene. With 2 bases clipped from V and 0 bases from J, the junction kept 1 base outside the gene matches. The CDR3 covers 15 residues. The CDR3 reads CASSLQGDSYNEQFF. Here the CDR3 DNA reads TGTGCCAGCAGCTTACAGGGGGACTCCTACAATGAGCAGTTCTTC. The full variable domain, its missing parts supplied by reference TRBV5-6 and TRBJ2-1, is DAGVTQSPTHLIKTRGQQVTLRCSPKSGHDTVSWYQQALGQGPQFIFQYYEEEERQRGNFPDRFSGHQFPNYSSELNVNALLLGDSALYLCASSLQGDSYNEQFFGPGTRLTVL.